Below, one TCR beta chain is given with its context. Its antigen is as yet unknown. For TCR beta, libraries came from iRepertoire HTBI primers and Arm-PCR of CDR3 regions. TCRdb re-analysed the multiplex PCR reads in MiXCR, keeping a single row per CDR3 protein. The sample lists fewer than 550,000 distinct CDR3 sequences, roughly a sixth occurring once. These data come from a study of regulatory T cells in long-lasting Graves disease. Study-wide results and limits: For persistent Graves' patients, TCR diversity was lower than for newly diagnosed ones. Favored usage of TRBV28, TRBJ1-2 and TRBJ2-5 was recorded in persistent disease.

Trimming stripped 3 bases from V and 7 bases from J, with 13 bases between. The CDR3 spans 13 residues. CDR1 and CDR2 (germline): LGHDT, YNNKEL (reference sequence). Sample time point: newly diagnosed GD, antithyroid drugs for less than 3 months. Researchers made the TCR library from RNA that was extracted from PBMCs. This sample was shared with a second study, whose subject was T cells in Graves' hyperthyroidism and ophthalmopathy. That work states: The TCR CDR3 first-round RT-PCR relied on the HTBI primer set. Expanded thyroid clonotypes (above 0.001) were mostly also found in blood.

This receptor was identified in a woman aged 35-60 years with Graves disease. The V and J genes are TRBV3-1 and TRBJ2-7, with D tentatively TRBD1 (6 bases). Specimen: peripheral blood mononuclear cells (PBMCs), collected at new diagnosis, from a patient treated with antithyroid drugs. CDR3 sequence (DNA): TGTGCCAGCAGCCATCTCGGACAGTCGGAGCAGTACTTC. This translates into CASSHLGQSEQYF.